Sequencing of this T cell receptor beta chain was carried out in a study of OX40 agonist ivuxolimab in advanced cancers. As for the study in general: Prior anti-PD-1, anti-PD-L1 or anti-CTLA-4 therapy was allowed; 40% had some.

Whole-study results and caveats: At doses 0.1 to 3.0 mg/kg, CD4+ and CD8+ clones expanded.

The V gene lost 4 bases and the J gene lost 4 bases, with 12 bases spanning the gap. CDR3 size: 14 residues. Germline CDR1 SGHRS, CDR2 YFSETQ. Only in-frame clones appear in the TCRdb table, and some are missing; sequencing was by immunoSEQ multiplex PCR. The sample lists about 81,000 clones, about 92% occurring once. To note about this clone: Its cognate antigen is unknown.

This chain uses TRBV5-1 with TRBJ2-1, with D perhaps matching TRBD2 (5 bases). Material: CD4+ or CD8+ T cells sorted from blood, obtained in a trial of the OX40 agonist ivuxolimab. The receptor's source is an adult with an advanced solid tumor such as melanoma, head and neck, liver or kidney cancer. CDR3 amino acids: CASSPGRTYNEQFF. The DNA for the CDR3 is TGCGCCAGCAGCCCCGGACGGACTTACAATGAGCAGTTCTTC.